These T cell receptor beta chains were read from a single sample in a study of blood T cell repertoires in COVID-19. This table comes from immunoSEQ multiplex PCR, and its TCRdb copy is limited to in-frame clones, with some not included. This sample has more than 250,000 clones, with approximately 83% found just once. Material: PBMCs or T cells enriched from blood (not recorded which). Receptors were obtained from a man in his thirties or forties who had recovered from COVID-19. Each CDR3 is given with its conserved first and last residue. The order of the fields is J gene, D gene, clone size, V gene, CDR3 DNA, CDR3 protein. A D gene is named only where the DNA matches it firmly. Clone size appears in some rows only: once, few, many, or a class for an expanded clone.

TRBJ2-2	.	once	TRBV11-1	TGTGCCAGCAGCCCAGGACTGAACGGGGAGCTGTTTTTT	CASSPGLNGELFF
TRBJ1-2	TRBD1	.	TRBV27	TGTGCCAGCAGTTTGGGACAGGGCTATGGCTACACCTTC	CASSLGQGYGYTF
TRBJ1-1	.	few	TRBV21-1	TGTGCCAGCAGCAAAGTGGCACAGGGGCGATGGGAAGCTTTCTTT	CASSKVAQGRWEAFF
TRBJ2-7	.	.	TRBV6-5	TGTGCCAGCAGCCCGTATAGGGGGGGGGCCTACGAGCAGTACTTC	CASSPYRGGAYEQYF
TRBJ2-7	TRBD1	.	TRBV10-3	TGTGCCATCAGTGGGACAGGTTACGAGCAGTACTTC	CAISGTGYEQYF
TRBJ2-7	TRBD2	once	TRBV10-3	TGTGCCATCAGAGGAACGGGACTACCCTACGAGCAGTACTTC	CAIRGTGLPYEQYF
TRBJ1-1	.	.	TRBV5-1	TGCGCCAGCAGCTTGGCCGGTAGGGGAGGGACTGAAGCTTTCTTT	CASSLAGRGGTEAFF
TRBJ1-3	.	.	TRBV4-1	TGCGCCAGCAGCCAAGAAGGGAGAACTTTGGGAAACACCATATATTTT	CASSQEGRTLGNTIYF
TRBJ2-5	TRBD1	.	TRBV27	TGTGCCAGCAGCAGAAGGGACAGGGGGCCCGTGGAGACCCAGTACTTC	CASSRRDRGPVETQYF
TRBJ2-2	.	.	TRBV7-2	TGTGCCAGCAGCGCTACAGGTCCAACCGGGGAGCTGTTTTTT	CASSATGPTGELFF
TRBJ1-4	.	many	TRBV18	TGTGCCAGCTCACCAGCCAGTGGAAAACTGTTTTTT	CASSPASGKLFF
TRBJ1-1	.	.	TRBV12-3/TRBV12-4	TGTGCCAGCAGTTTACAGGGGGAAGCTTTCTTT	CASSLQGEAFF
TRBJ1-1	TRBD1	.	TRBV18	TGTGCCAGCTCACCCGGACAGGTTCTTTTCGCTGAAGCTTTCTTT	CASSPGQVLFAEAFF
TRBJ2-3	.	.	TRBV6-2/TRBV6-3	TGTGCCAGCAGTTACAGGGGGGGCCACACAGATACGCAGTATTTT	CASSYRGGHTDTQYF
TRBJ2-2	.	.	TRBV5-1	TGCGCCAGCAGCTTGGACAACCTAGGGGCCGGGGAGCTGTTTTTT	CASSLDNLGAGELFF
TRBJ2-7	.	.	TRBV9	TGTGCCAGCAGCGTCAACGGGGGACCATACTACGAGCAGTACTTC	CASSVNGGPYYEQYF
TRBJ2-3	TRBD2	.	TRBV14	TGTGCCAGCAGCCACCCTGGACTAGCGGGGGTTGGGGCAGATACGCAGTATTTT	CASSHPGLAGVGADTQYF
TRBJ2-7	TRBD1	.	TRBV5-1	TGCGCCAGCAGCTCAAGACAGGGGGCCTACGAGCAGTACTTC	CASSSRQGAYEQYF
TRBJ2-1	.	.	TRBV6-5	TGTGCCAGCACCCACGGGAATGAGCAGTTCTTC	CASTHGNEQFF
TRBJ2-6	TRBD1	.	TRBV6-2/TRBV6-3	TGTGCCAGCAGTAGCCGTCCCGGGACAGGGTCTGGGGCCAACGTCCTGACTTTC	CASSSRPGTGSGANVLTF
TRBJ1-5	.	.	TRBV10-3	TGTGCCTCCCGTCCGGGACTCTCTCAGCCCCAGCATTTT	CASRPGLSQPQHF
TRBJ1-3	.	once	TRBV4-3	TGCGCCAGCAGCCAAGACCCCGGGTCTTTCTCTGGAAACACCATATATTTT	CASSQDPGSFSGNTIYF
TRBJ2-3	TRBD2	.	TRBV27	TGTGCCAGCAGTTGGACTAGCTTCAGAGATACGCAGTATTTT	CASSWTSFRDTQYF
TRBJ2-2	.	.	TRBV29-1	TGCAGCGTTGCCACCGACACCCCCCCTGGGGAGCTGTTTTTT	CSVATDTPPGELFF